Below are 3 T cell receptor beta chains sequenced from a single sample in a study of T cells after posttransplantation cyclophosphamide. Repertoires were generated with immunoSEQ multiplex PCR, while TCRdb's copy carries only in-frame clones and drops some. The sample has around 30,000 clones, approximately 90% seen once. Sequenced material: PBMCs. The receptors come from a woman aged 40-49 years with a blood cancer, CMV-positive, and with a related stem cell donor.

The CDR3, as DNA: TGTGCCAGCAGCCCATCGGGACTAGCGGGGGGGGGTTTCTGGTATTTT. Protein sequence: CASSPSGLAGGGFWYF. The J gene is TRBJ2-3, the V gene TRBV7-3; 16 nucleotides line up with TRBD2. CDR1 and CDR2 from the germline V gene are SGHTA and FQGTGA. The CDR3 runs to 16 residues. The trim removed 5 bases at V and 14 bases at J, leaving 13 bases unmatched.

The chain couples TRBV6-1 to TRBJ1-2, with D maybe TRBD1 (6 bases). Trimming took off 6 bases at V and 3 bases at J, with 14 bases between the two ends. The CDR3 length is 14 residues. Germline V gene sequence: CDR1 MNHNS, CDR2 SASEGT. The CDR3 coding sequence is TGTGCCAGCAGCCTAGGGGGGGGCCACTATGGCTACACCTTC. Residues: CASSLGGGHYGYTF.

The rearrangement joins TRBV13 to TRBJ2-5; 10 nucleotides agree with TRBD2. CDR3 length equals 19 residues. Germline V gene lookup returns CDR1 PRHDT and CDR2 FYEKMQ (reference sequence). The trim removed 0 bases at V and 2 bases at J, leaving 12 bases unmatched. CDR3 sequence reads: CASSLGWASGGATQETQYF. CDR3 bases: TGTGCCAGCAGCTTAGGGTGGGCTAGCGGGGGAGCTACACAAGAGACCCAGTACTTC.